Sequencing of this T cell receptor (beta chain) was carried out in a study of long-term antiretroviral therapy in people with HIV. Study-wide points: Blood, drawn from 2004 to 2017, may reflect older ART regimens. Transplant donor controls retained higher diversity, though diversity increased after ART. Compared with controls, HIV repertoires showed narrower CDR3 length ranges.

As regards this clone: Its antigen is not known.

The V gene lost 5 bases and the J gene lost 1 base, with 11 bases spanning the gap. The CDR3 loop spans 14 amino acids. The germline V gene has CDR1 MNHNY and CDR2 SVGAGI (reference sequence). The content of samples before DNA extraction was about 0.9-11 million cryopreserved PBMC. Sequencing used immunoSEQ v3.0 at survey level. Produced via immunoSEQ multiplex PCR; TCRdb's table is partial and in-frame only. This table has around 40,000 clones, 70% to 90% appearing once. The receptor was isolated from a man aged 18 to 30 with HIV. Sequencing used unsorted PBMCs, obtained 2.2 years after starting antiretroviral therapy. The gene calls are TRBV6-6 and TRBJ1-1, with D perhaps TRBD1 (5 bases). CDR3 sequence (DNA): TGTGCCAGCAGTGTACAGGAGAGGAACACTGAAGCTTTCTTT. The encoded protein is CASSVQERNTEAFF.